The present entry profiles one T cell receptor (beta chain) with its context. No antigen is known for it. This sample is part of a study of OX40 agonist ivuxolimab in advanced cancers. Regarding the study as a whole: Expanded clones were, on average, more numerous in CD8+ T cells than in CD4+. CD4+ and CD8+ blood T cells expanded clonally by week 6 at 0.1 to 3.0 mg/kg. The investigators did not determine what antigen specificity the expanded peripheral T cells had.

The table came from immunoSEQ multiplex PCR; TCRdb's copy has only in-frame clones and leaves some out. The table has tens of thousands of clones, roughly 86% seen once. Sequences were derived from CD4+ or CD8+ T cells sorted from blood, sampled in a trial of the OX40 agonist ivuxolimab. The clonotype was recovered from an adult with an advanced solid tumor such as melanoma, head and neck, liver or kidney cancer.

The CDR3: CASSLGNTGIVYEQYF. CDR3 DNA: TGTGCCAGCAGCCTCGGGAACACGGGTATCGTCTACGAGCAGTACTTC. The rearrangement uses TRBV11-2 and TRBJ2-7; D is possibly TRBD2 (5 bases). Germline CDR1 reads SGHAT; CDR2 reads FQNNGV. This CDR3 region has 16 residues. With 5 bases removed from V and 3 bases from J, the gap between germline ends came to 20 bases.